This TCR beta chain was captured in a study of blood T cells in healthy people across ages. In its sample, this clonotype was seen many times. Its antigen is as yet unknown. Study-wide points: The unsorted PBMCs prevented any conclusive comparison of naive versus antigen-experienced cells.

V lost 6 bases to trimming and J lost 7 bases, with 13 bases between them. This CDR3 is 14 amino acids long. Germline CDR1 reads MNHNY; CDR2 reads SVGAGI (reference sequence). PBMCs were isolated at a quantity of at least 7 million per sample. Per sample, no less than 5 micrograms of total RNA were extracted. The second PCR ran about 6 to 12 cycles with a sample-barcoded 5' primer and J-beta primers. Each cDNA molecule was tagged by a template-switch adaptor that had 12 random nucleotides. Each CDR3 protein is one row after TCRdb ran MiXCR on the 5' RACE reads. Found here are hundreds of thousands of distinct CDR3 sequences, less than 35% of them singletons; the top ten hold approximately 15%.

The sequenced sample was blood. The receptor was isolated from an elderly woman in good health. The V gene is TRBV6-6, the J gene TRBJ1-6, with D maybe TRBD1 (6 bases). CDR3 amino acids: CASSPLGGNSPLHF. DNA for the CDR3: TGTGCCAGCAGCCCCCTAGGGGGGAATTCACCCCTCCACTTT.